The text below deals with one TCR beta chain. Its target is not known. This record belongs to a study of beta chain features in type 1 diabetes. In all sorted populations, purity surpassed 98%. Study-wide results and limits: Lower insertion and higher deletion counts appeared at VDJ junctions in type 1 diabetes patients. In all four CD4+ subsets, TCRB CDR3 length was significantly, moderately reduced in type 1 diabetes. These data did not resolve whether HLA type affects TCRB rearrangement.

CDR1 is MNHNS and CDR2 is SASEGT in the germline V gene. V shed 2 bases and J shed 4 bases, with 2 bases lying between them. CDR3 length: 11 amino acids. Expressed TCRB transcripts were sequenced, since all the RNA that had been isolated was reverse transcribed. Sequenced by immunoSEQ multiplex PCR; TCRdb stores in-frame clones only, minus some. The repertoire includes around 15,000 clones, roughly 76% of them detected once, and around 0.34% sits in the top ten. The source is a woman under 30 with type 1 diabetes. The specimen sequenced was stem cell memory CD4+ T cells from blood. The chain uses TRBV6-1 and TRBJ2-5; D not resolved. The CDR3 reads CASSERETQYF. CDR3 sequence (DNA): TGTGCCAGCAGTGAACGAGAGACCCAGTACTTC.